These T cell receptor beta chains were read from a single sample in a study of T cell responses to AZD1222 COVID-19 vaccine. TCRdb's copy holds only in-frame clones and misses some; the assay was immunoSEQ multiplex PCR. The table includes some 86,000 clones, just over 90% detected once. Here the sequenced sample was peripheral blood, taken on day 0 of AZD1222 vaccination. These receptors were taken from an adult in good health. CDR3s include the opening cysteine and the closing phenylalanine or tryptophan. The order of the fields is CDR3 protein, clone size, CDR3 length, J gene, V gene. Clone size is stated in some rows and not others, as once, few, many or a class when expanded.

CDR3: CASSISGANVLTF
size: .
length: 13
J: TRBJ2-6
V: TRBV19

CDR3: CASRRGVGTDTQYF
size: .
length: 14
J: TRBJ2-3
V: TRBV19

CDR3: CASSPIVEDYNEQFF
size: .
length: 15
J: TRBJ2-1
V: TRBV9

CDR3: CASSQSTRGDQETQYF
size: .
length: 16
J: TRBJ2-5
V: TRBV7-9

CDR3: CASSQGGGTNEKLFF
size: .
length: 15
J: TRBJ1-4
V: TRBV4-3

CDR3: CASSQRTPTGPNEKLFF
size: .
length: 17
J: TRBJ1-4
V: TRBV4-3

CDR3: CASSLTQGETQYF
size: .
length: 13
J: TRBJ2-5
V: TRBV28

CDR3: CASSYSAGYNEQFF
size: once
length: 14
J: TRBJ2-1
V: TRBV6-5

CDR3: CASSVVPTARGEKLFF
size: .
length: 16
J: TRBJ1-4
V: TRBV9

CDR3: CASSLLNEKLFF
size: .
length: 12
J: TRBJ1-4
V: TRBV28

CDR3: CSVDGTSGSRRPDEQFF
size: .
length: 17
J: TRBJ2-1
V: TRBV29-1

CDR3: CASSFGLAGGNEQFF
size: .
length: 15
J: TRBJ2-1
V: TRBV7-6

CDR3: CATSEASGANVLTF
size: .
length: 14
J: TRBJ2-6
V: TRBV24-1

CDR3: CASSSLENSPLHF
size: .
length: 13
J: TRBJ1-6
V: TRBV12-3/TRBV12-4

CDR3: CASSRTSVNEQFF
size: .
length: 13
J: TRBJ2-1
V: TRBV12-3/TRBV12-4

CDR3: CASSQVSGNEQFF
size: .
length: 13
J: TRBJ2-1
V: TRBV3-1/TRBV3-2

CDR3: CASNRILFGETQYF
size: .
length: 14
J: TRBJ2-5
V: TRBV28

CDR3: CASSLEGTVNSPLHF
size: .
length: 15
J: TRBJ1-6
V: TRBV5-1

CDR3: CASSPDVTSPLHF
size: .
length: 13
J: TRBJ1-6
V: TRBV3-1/TRBV3-2

CDR3: CASTVAGPTGELFF
size: once
length: 14
J: TRBJ2-2
V: TRBV2

CDR3: CASSRFGMGSGSGETQYF
size: .
length: 18
J: TRBJ2-5
V: TRBV11-2

CDR3: CASSLDGQGGEKLFF
size: .
length: 15
J: TRBJ1-4
V: TRBV5-5

CDR3: CASSDGSLSGPQHF
size: .
length: 14
J: TRBJ1-5
V: TRBV25-1

CDR3: CASSQDRAKDTQYF
size: .
length: 14
J: TRBJ2-3
V: TRBV3-1/TRBV3-2

CDR3: CASSLRDPREQYF
size: .
length: 13
J: TRBJ2-7
V: TRBV28

CDR3: CASSFARGAAQYF
size: .
length: 13
J: TRBJ2-5
V: TRBV12-3/TRBV12-4

CDR3: CASSYNEDVGEQYF
size: .
length: 14
J: TRBJ2-7
V: TRBV6-5

CDR3: CASSVEVGGADEKLFF
size: .
length: 16
J: TRBJ1-4
V: TRBV7-6

CDR3: CASSLHDYYGYTF
size: .
length: 13
J: TRBJ1-2
V: TRBV5-4

CDR3: CASSSIGGYDGYTF
size: once
length: 14
J: TRBJ1-2
V: TRBV5-4

CDR3: CASSPTAQETQYF
size: .
length: 13
J: TRBJ2-5
V: TRBV18

CDR3: CASSLVGERDTEAFF
size: .
length: 15
J: TRBJ1-1
V: TRBV5-1

CDR3: CASSLGRDVAGEQYF
size: once
length: 15
J: TRBJ2-7
V: TRBV19

CDR3: CASGQGLGTSGRETQYF
size: .
length: 17
J: TRBJ2-5
V: TRBV18

CDR3: CASSPFEEAVKQFF
size: .
length: 14
J: TRBJ2-1
V: TRBV19

CDR3: CASSAATGTEAFF
size: .
length: 13
J: TRBJ1-1
V: TRBV9

CDR3: CASSVGTGVADTQYF
size: .
length: 15
J: TRBJ2-3
V: TRBV9

CDR3: CASSFRGGVNTEAFF
size: .
length: 15
J: TRBJ1-1
V: TRBV7-8

CDR3: CASSGISGSVETQYF
size: .
length: 15
J: TRBJ2-5
V: TRBV18

CDR3: CASGLNGDEQFF
size: .
length: 12
J: TRBJ2-1
V: TRBV12-5

CDR3: CASSLTPREETQYF
size: .
length: 14
J: TRBJ2-5
V: TRBV5-4

CDR3: CASSLRAGADTQYF
size: once
length: 14
J: TRBJ2-3
V: TRBV7-2

CDR3: CASSFGGSGKYYEQYF
size: .
length: 16
J: TRBJ2-7
V: TRBV28

CDR3: CASSWAGSSNEQFF
size: .
length: 14
J: TRBJ2-1
V: TRBV27

CDR3: CASSFFAGGPKGTQYF
size: .
length: 16
J: TRBJ2-5
V: TRBV7-9

CDR3: CASSSETGTGNTIYF
size: .
length: 15
J: TRBJ1-3
V: TRBV7-9

CDR3: CASSLRQSTDTQYF
size: .
length: 14
J: TRBJ2-3
V: TRBV7-3

CDR3: CASSADSQGQYF
size: .
length: 12
J: TRBJ2-3
V: TRBV9

CDR3: CASSSAGGGSVYNEQFF
size: .
length: 17
J: TRBJ2-1
V: TRBV18

CDR3: CASLHRPGNYEQYF
size: .
length: 14
J: TRBJ2-7
V: TRBV21-1

CDR3: CASSLTGGYNEQFF
size: .
length: 14
J: TRBJ2-1
V: TRBV11-3

CDR3: CASSPRAYNEQFF
size: .
length: 13
J: TRBJ2-1
V: TRBV27

CDR3: CASRQPISGNTIYF
size: once
length: 14
J: TRBJ1-3
V: TRBV11-2

CDR3: CSASSSGRNDNEQFF
size: .
length: 15
J: TRBJ2-1
V: TRBV20-1

CDR3: CASSPSGLGREQYF
size: .
length: 14
J: TRBJ2-7
V: TRBV4-1